Each of the 19 T cell receptor beta chains below was sequenced from the same sample in a study of blood T cell repertoires in COVID-19. The repertoire was sequenced with immunoSEQ multiplex PCR; TCRdb's copy has only in-frame clones and lacks some. The data contain 240,000 or so clones, approximately 83% of them singletons. Material for sequencing was PBMCs or T cells enriched from blood (not recorded which). The source is a woman between 40 and 55 years old with acute COVID-19.

This chain links TRBV24-1 with TRBJ1-4; the D is unclear. The CDR3 sequence is 19 residues long. From germline, CDR1 is KGHDR and CDR2 SFDVKD. Trimming took 2 bases from V and 4 from J, leaving 22 bases between them. The CDR3 nucleotides are TGTGCCACCAGTGATTGGTGGGCCTTTCGAATCGTCTTTAATGAAAAACTGTTTTTT. This sequence encodes CATSDWWAFRIVFNEKLFF.

The rearrangement links TRBV4-1 to TRBJ2-7; 12 bases are a match to TRBD2. Germline loops: CDR1 MGHRA, CDR2 YSYEKL. V lost 1 base and J lost 5; bases outside the gene matches: 0. The CDR3 extends over 14 amino acids. The CDR3 bases are TGCGCCAGCAGCCAAGGGACTAGCGGGAACGAGCAGTACTTC. Translation: CASSQGTSGNEQYF.

In this sample, this clone turned up a few times. The rearrangement links TRBV9 to TRBJ1-1; no clear D gene. The CDR3 is 14 residues long. Germline V gene data show CDR1 as SGDLS and CDR2 as YYNGEE. Trimming removed 3 bases from V and 4 bases from J, with 13 bases in between. The CDR3 spells CASSGAGFATEAFF. The CDR3 DNA is TGTGCCAGCAGCGGTGCGGGGTTTGCCACTGAAGCTTTCTTT.

The chain is built from TRBV30 and TRBJ1-1, with D uncertain. CDR3 length equals 13 residues. Germline lookup yields CDR1 GTSNPN and CDR2 SVGIG (reference sequence). Between the trimmed V and J ends, which lost 0 bases and 0 bases, there was a span of 5 bases. The CDR3 loop is CAWSVLVNTEAFF. CDR3 in DNA: TGTGCCTGGAGTGTACTGGTGAACACTGAAGCTTTCTTT.

The chain is built from TRBV28 and TRBJ1-3; TRBD1 agrees at 8 bases. The CDR3 has 14 amino acids. Unmatched junction bases numbered 2, after V lost 5 bases and J lost 2 bases. Looked up from germline, CDR1 is MDHEN and CDR2 is SYDVKM. CDR3 protein: CASSQDRAGNTIYF. The CDR3 DNA follows: TGTGCCAGCAGTCAGGACAGGGCTGGAAACACCATATATTTT.

In its sample, this clone was seen a few times. V and J are TRBV2 and TRBJ2-7, with TRBD1 as a possible D gene (6 bases). The germline V gene has CDR1 SNHLY and CDR2 FYNNEI. V lost 4 bases to trimming and J lost 4 bases, with 11 bases between them. The CDR3 loop spans 13 amino acids. The CDR3 nucleotides read TGTGCCAGCAGTGTGGGCAGGGGTTACGAGCAGTACTTC. Residues: CASSVGRGYEQYF. The full variable domain, completed using reference TRBV2 and TRBJ2-7, is EPEVTQTPSHQVTQMGQEVILRCVPISNHLYFYWYRQILGQKVEFLVSFYNNEISEKSEIFDDQFSVERPDGSNFTLKIRSTKLEDSAMYFCASSVGRGYEQYFGPGTRLTVT.

The rearrangement uses TRBV2 and TRBJ2-7, with D tentatively TRBD2 (5 bases). Germline lookup yields CDR1 SNHLY and CDR2 FYNNEI. Trimming removed 5 bases from V and 0 bases from J, with 8 bases in between. The CDR3 has 13 amino acids. The DNA for the CDR3 is TGTGCCAGCAGTTCTAGCCGCTCCTACGAGCAGTACTTC. This sequence encodes CASSSSRSYEQYF.

This chain uses TRBV27 with TRBJ2-1, with TRBD1 identical over 8 bases. The junction had 10 bases not matched to a gene; V was cut back by 4 bases and J by 2 bases. Per the germline V gene, CDR1 is MNHEY and CDR2 is SMNVEV (reference sequence). This CDR3 contains 17 residues. The CDR3 sequence: CASSSLSTGATYNEQFF. The DNA of the CDR3 is TGTGCCAGCAGTTCACTCTCGACAGGGGCAACCTACAATGAGCAGTTCTTC.

The chain employs TRBV29-1 and TRBJ1-2; TRBD1 is a possible D gene (6 bases). This CDR3 comprises 12 residues. V lost 3 bases, J lost 8 bases, and 13 bases lay in between. Germline CDR1 reads SQVTM; CDR2 reads ANQGSEA. The CDR3 reads CSVELGALGYTF. The CDR3 nucleotides read TGCAGCGTTGAGTTGGGGGCCTTAGGCTACACCTTC. The full variable domain, its missing parts supplied by reference TRBV29-1 and TRBJ1-2, is SAVISQKPSRDICQRGTSLTIQCQVDSQVTMMFWYRQQPGQSLTLIATANQGSEATYESGFVIDKFPISRPNLTFSTLTVSNMSPEDSSIYLCSVELGALGYTFGSGTRLTVV.

The chain employs TRBV6-5 and TRBJ2-1, with 9 positions matching TRBD2. V lost 5 bases and J lost 4; bases outside the gene matches: 6. The CDR3 sequence is 15 residues long. Germline lookup yields CDR1 MNHEY and CDR2 SVGAGI. The DNA for the CDR3 is TGTGCCAGCAGTCCGAGCGGGAGGAGGTACAATGAGCAGTTCTTC. Its translation: CASSPSGRRYNEQFF.

CDR3 protein: CASRRDRESAEAFF. The CDR3, as DNA: TGTGCCAGCAGGCGGGACAGGGAATCGGCTGAAGCTTTCTTT. The chain carries TRBV2 and TRBJ1-1; 9 positions agree with TRBD1. This CDR3 is built from 14 residues. The germline V gene encodes CDR1 SNHLY and CDR2 FYNNEI. The J segment lost 6 bases and the V segment lost 6 bases, leaving 8 bases of the junction unmatched.

The chain combines TRBV5-4 with TRBJ1-1, with 10 bases fitting TRBD1. J gave up 7 bases and V 4 bases, and 10 bases lay outside the gene matches. Germline lookup yields CDR1 SGHNT and CDR2 YYREEE (reference sequence). The CDR3 covers 15 residues. DNA for the CDR3: TGTGCCAGCAGCCCTAATCTGGGACAGGGGTTTGAAGCTTTCTTT. This gives the protein CASSPNLGQGFEAFF.

The V and J genes are TRBV7-9 and TRBJ2-7; D uncertain. V was clipped by 8 bases and J by 5 bases, with 7 bases between them. The CDR3 has 10 residues. Germline values: CDR1 SEHNR, CDR2 FQNEAQ (reference sequence). The CDR3 nucleotides read TGTGCCAGCGGAGTCAACGAGCAGTACTTC. Protein: CASGVNEQYF.

This clone was seen a handful of times. The rearrangement uses TRBV15 and TRBJ2-1, with D hard to call. Germline CDR1 LNHNV, CDR2 YYDKDF (reference sequence). CDR3 length: 13 residues. Trimming pared 1 base from V and 9 bases from J, leaving 10 bases between. The CDR3: CATSRGVSTEQFF. The CDR3 region has the DNA TGTGCCACCAGCAGAGGGGTTAGCACTGAGCAGTTCTTC.

The chain employs TRBV5-1 and TRBJ1-1; 7 bases are shared with TRBD1. The CDR3 loop spans 14 amino acids. Germline V gene sequence: CDR1 SGHRS, CDR2 YFSETQ. V gave up 4 bases and J gave up 1 base; unmatched junction bases: 4. CDR3 DNA sequence: TGCGCCAGCAGCGTCGGGACAGCGAACACTGAAGCTTTCTTT. It translates to CASSVGTANTEAFF.

CDR3 residues: CSVEEQGGLGEQFF. The CDR3 DNA is TGCAGCGTTGAAGAACAGGGAGGGCTGGGTGAGCAGTTCTTC. This chain links TRBV29-1 with TRBJ2-1; D is perhaps TRBD2 (7 bases). Trimming took off 0 bases at V and 9 bases at J, with 15 bases between the two ends. This CDR3 has 14 residues. Looked up from germline, CDR1 is SQVTM and CDR2 is ANQGSEA.

The chain recombines TRBV7-6 with TRBJ2-5; 10 nucleotides align to TRBD2. The V gene end was trimmed by 6 bases and the J gene end by 0 bases; junction bases not matched to a gene: 7. From germline, CDR1 is SGHVS and CDR2 FNYEAQ. The length of the CDR3 is 16 residues. The CDR3 bases are TGTGCCAGCAGTAGTACTAGCGGGAAGTACCAAGAGACCCAGTACTTC. Translated, it gives CASSSTSGKYQETQYF.

V gene TRBV2 combines with J gene TRBJ2-7; D is perhaps TRBD2 (5 bases). V shed 10 bases and J shed 4 bases, with 14 bases lying between them. Germline CDR1 SNHLY, CDR2 FYNNEI. The CDR3 runs to 12 residues. The CDR3 reads CATVERGYEQYF. CDR3 coding DNA: TGTGCCACCGTCGAGAGAGGGTACGAGCAGTACTTC.

CDR3 amino acids: CASSEGQGSYEQYF. For the CDR3, the DNA is TGTGCCAGCAGCGAGGGACAGGGGAGCTACGAGCAGTACTTC. The rearrangement joins TRBV5-4 to TRBJ2-7, with TRBD1 matching 10 bases. With 4 bases clipped from V and 3 bases from J, the junction kept 4 bases outside the gene matches. Germline loops: CDR1 SGHNT, CDR2 YYREEE (reference sequence). CDR3 size: 14 residues.